Below, 17 T cell receptor beta chains from the same sample are listed, as sequenced in a study of blood T cell repertoires in COVID-19 (TCRdb year 2020). The method was the immunoSEQ multiplex PCR assay. TCRdb took this table from immuneACCESS and kept in-frame rearrangements with V and J called. Such tables lack part of the clones; where checked against another copy, unresolved V genes explain under half of the gap, and the rest is unexplained. The sample table holds a few hundred thousand clones, of which less than 85% were seen once. Jointly, the top ten make up over 15% of the sample. Source material: PBMCs or T cells enriched from blood (not recorded which). These receptors originate from a man aged 40-49 years who had recovered from COVID-19.

The rearrangement joins TRBV19 to TRBJ2-6; maybe TRBD1 (6 bases). Germline values: CDR1 LNHDA, CDR2 SQIVND (reference sequence). V lost 2 bases and J lost 2, with 7 bases in between. The CDR3 spans 15 residues. As DNA, the CDR3 is TGTGCCAGTAGTATAAACAGGGCTGGGGCCAACGTCCTGACTTTC. Translation gives CASSINRAGANVLTF.

The chain joins TRBV6-5 to TRBJ2-7, with 7 bases that match TRBD1. The CDR3 covers 13 residues. Germline loops: CDR1 MNHEY, CDR2 SVGAGI. Germline trimming cut 6 bases from V and 1 base from J; bases unmatched to any gene: 3. CDR3 protein: CASSLQGSYEQYF. The CDR3 DNA sequence: TGTGCCAGCAGCCTACAGGGGTCCTACGAGCAGTACTTC.

The chain recombines TRBV11-2 with TRBJ2-3; 7 positions agree with TRBD2. The CDR3 runs to 13 residues. J gave up 7 bases and V 5 bases, and 6 bases lay outside the gene matches. Germline V gene lookup returns CDR1 SGHAT and CDR2 FQNNGV. As DNA, the CDR3 is TGTGCCAGCAGCCGCGGGACTACAAATACGCAGTATTTT. This codes for CASSRGTTNTQYF.

This clone came up a few times. The chain links TRBV10-2 to TRBJ2-7; D is uncertain. From germline, CDR1 is WSHSY and CDR2 SAAADI. This CDR3 is 12 amino acids long. Trimming took 10 bases from V and 2 from J, leaving 12 bases between them. CDR3 sequence (DNA): TGCGCCACCGGCATGGGCACCTACGAGCAGTACTTC. Encoded protein: CATGMGTYEQYF.

The chain is built from TRBV7-2 and TRBJ2-7; TRBD2 aligns across 7 bases. CDR1 and CDR2 (germline): SGHTA, FQGNSA. This CDR3 contains 14 residues. V lost 1 base, J lost 6 bases, and 6 bases stayed unmatched. CDR3 nucleotides: TGTGCCAGCAGCTTAGGGACTAGGATCGGCGAGCAGTACTTC. It encodes CASSLGTRIGEQYF.

The chain recombines TRBV11-2 with TRBJ2-7; maybe TRBD1 (6 bases). CDR3 length: 14 amino acids. Germline assignment: CDR1 SGHAT and CDR2 FQNNGV. Between the trimmed V and J ends, which lost 1 base and 4 bases, there was a span of 11 bases. CDR3 loop: CASSLVDSEYEQYF. DNA for the CDR3: TGTGCCAGCAGCTTAGTGGACAGTGAATACGAGCAGTACTTC. Full variable domain (rest looked up from reference TRBV11-2 and TRBJ2-7): EAGVAQSPRYKIIEKRQSVAFWCNPISGHATLYWYQQILGQGPKLLIQFQNNGVVDDSQLPKDRFSAERLKGVDSTLKIQPAKLEDSAVYLCASSLVDSEYEQYFGPGTRLTVT.

V is TRBV7-9 and J is TRBJ2-7; maybe TRBD2 (6 bases). CDR1 and CDR2 from the germline V gene are SEHNR and FQNEAQ (reference sequence). V was trimmed by 5 bases and J by 0 bases, leaving 17 bases between them. The CDR3 totals 16 residues. CDR3 in DNA: TGTGCCAGCAGCCGGGGGAATGCACTAAACTCCTACGAGCAGTACTTC. Its protein is CASSRGNALNSYEQYF.

This chain connects TRBV4-2 to TRBJ1-2, with a weak D call TRBD1 (6 bases). From germline, CDR1 is LGHNA and CDR2 YNFKEQ. The length of the CDR3 is 14 residues. V lost 1 base to trimming and J lost 5 bases, with 11 bases between them. CDR3 in amino acids: CASSQANGQYGYTF. Here the CDR3 DNA reads TGTGCCAGCAGCCAAGCTAACGGACAGTATGGCTACACCTTC.

V and J are TRBV6-5 and TRBJ2-1, with 11 nucleotides matching TRBD2. There are 14 residues in the CDR3. J was trimmed by 5 bases and V by 7 bases; bases with no gene match: 4. In germline, CDR1 is MNHEY, CDR2 SVGAGI. The CDR3: CASTQLAGDNEQFF. DNA of the CDR3: TGTGCCAGCACCCAACTAGCGGGAGACAATGAGCAGTTCTTC.

CDR3 in DNA: TGTGCCAGCAGTTACGAACCGGGACTAGCGGGCCAGCAGTACTTC. It codes for CASSYEPGLAGQQYF. V is TRBV6-6 and J is TRBJ2-7, with 12 bases fitting TRBD2. V trimming: 2 bases; J trimming: 8 bases; junction bases outside the gene matches: 7. The CDR3 totals 15 residues. Germline V gene sequence: CDR1 MNHNY, CDR2 SVGAGI (reference sequence).

Note on this clone: The sample holds other DNA sequences that translate to the same CDR3. CDR3 DNA sequence: TGCGCCAGCAGCTTTCTAGCGGGAGGGGCCGGGGAGCTGTTTTTT. Its protein is CASSFLAGGAGELFF. J is TRBJ2-2 and V is TRBV5-1; TRBD2 agrees at 12 bases. Germline assignment: CDR1 SGHRS and CDR2 YFSETQ. The junction had 2 bases not matched to a gene; V was cut back by 2 bases and J by 6 bases. This CDR3 spans 15 amino acids.

The V gene is TRBV27, the J gene TRBJ2-7; no firm D call. This CDR3 spans 16 amino acids. The germline V and J ends were trimmed by 3 bases and 2 bases, with 17 bases remaining between them. The germline gives CDR1 MNHEY, CDR2 SMNVEV (reference sequence). This chain's CDR3 is CASSLSIAAPTYEQYF. The CDR3 DNA follows: TGTGCCAGCAGTTTGAGTATCGCCGCACCAACCTACGAGCAGTACTTC.

V usage is TRBV4-1 and J usage is TRBJ2-1; the D gene is possibly TRBD1 (6 bases). Trimming left V 4 bases short and J 5 bases short, with 15 bases between. Germline V gene sequence: CDR1 MGHRA, CDR2 YSYEKL. CDR3 size: 15 residues. CDR3 amino acids: CASSLTGNRNNEQFF. The CDR3 DNA sequence: TGCGCCAGCAGCCTAACAGGGAATAGAAACAATGAGCAGTTCTTC.

CDR3 amino acids: CASSEGGETYEQYF. CDR3 DNA: TGTGCCAGCAGCGAGGGCGGGGAGACCTACGAGCAGTACTTC. This sequence joins TRBV9 and TRBJ2-7, with D possibly TRBD2 on 6 matching bases. CDR3 length: 14 residues. Trimming removed 3 bases at V and 2 bases at J, with 12 bases between. Germline CDR1 and CDR2: SGDLS and YYNGEE.

V gene TRBV19 combines with J gene TRBJ1-6; D remains ambiguous. With 5 bases removed from V and 1 base from J, the gap between germline ends came to 18 bases. This CDR3 has 18 amino acids. The germline V gene encodes CDR1 LNHDA and CDR2 SQIVND (reference sequence). The CDR3 loop is CASSSQTEKGSYNSPLHF. Written as DNA, the CDR3 is TGTGCCAGTAGTTCCCAAACGGAGAAAGGATCCTATAATTCACCCCTCCACTTT. Full variable domain (remainder filled in from reference TRBV19 and TRBJ1-6): DGGITQSPKYLFRKEGQNVTLSCEQNLNHDAMYWYRQDPGQGLRLIYYSQIVNDFQKGDIAEGYSVSREKKESFPLTVTSAQKNPTAFYLCASSSQTEKGSYNSPLHFGNGTRLTVT.

The chain is built from TRBV11-3 and TRBJ2-3; tentatively, D is TRBD2 (6 bases). CDR3 length: 12 amino acids. V was cut by 2 bases and J by 10 bases, with 10 bases left in between. Germline loops: CDR1 SGHNT, CDR2 YENEEA. CDR3 in amino acids: CASSLSGGAQYF. The DNA of the CDR3 is TGTGCCAGCAGCTTATCAGGAGGGGCGCAGTATTTT.

The chain joins TRBV7-3 to TRBJ2-6, with 7 bases matching TRBD2. This CDR3 contains 16 residues. After removal of 4 bases from V and 4 bases from J, the junction contained 7 bases not matched to a gene. The germline V gene encodes CDR1 SGHTA and CDR2 FQGTGA. CDR3 protein: CASSSREGTGANVLTF. The CDR3 DNA reads TGTGCCAGCAGCTCAAGGGAGGGGACCGGGGCCAACGTCCTGACTTTC.